This T cell receptor (beta chain) stems from a study of human T cells and chemical hapten exposure. Authors' data handling: From about 20,000 to 690,000 TCRs were found per sample, with a median of around 100,000. TCRdb re-called the RACE reads through MiXCR, storing one row per CDR3 protein. TCRdb, not the authors, supplied the V and J calls. This table holds about 160,000 distinct CDR3 sequences, roughly 25% found once. Time point defined: patch test 3, about 24 weeks after DPC sensitization. Treatment given: therapeutic diphenylcyclopropenone sensitization with weekly scalp DPC. Whole blood that had not been fractionated was the source of extracted total RNA. The CDR3 runs to 15 residues. Germline V gene data show CDR1 as SGHTA and CDR2 as FQGNSA. With 5 bases clipped from V and 3 bases from J, the junction kept 5 bases outside the gene matches.

The receptor was isolated from a woman aged 18-29 years with alopecia areata. Some clones in this sample may be carry-over from other donors' samples. Sequencing used whole blood, obtained in connection with sensitization to the hapten diphenylcyclopropenone (DPC). The rearrangement joins TRBV7-2 to TRBJ2-1, with 9 bases aligning to TRBD2. The CDR3 is CASSLIAGDYNEQFF. The DNA of the CDR3 is TGTGCCAGCAGCCTTATAGCGGGGGACTACAATGAGCAGTTCTTC.